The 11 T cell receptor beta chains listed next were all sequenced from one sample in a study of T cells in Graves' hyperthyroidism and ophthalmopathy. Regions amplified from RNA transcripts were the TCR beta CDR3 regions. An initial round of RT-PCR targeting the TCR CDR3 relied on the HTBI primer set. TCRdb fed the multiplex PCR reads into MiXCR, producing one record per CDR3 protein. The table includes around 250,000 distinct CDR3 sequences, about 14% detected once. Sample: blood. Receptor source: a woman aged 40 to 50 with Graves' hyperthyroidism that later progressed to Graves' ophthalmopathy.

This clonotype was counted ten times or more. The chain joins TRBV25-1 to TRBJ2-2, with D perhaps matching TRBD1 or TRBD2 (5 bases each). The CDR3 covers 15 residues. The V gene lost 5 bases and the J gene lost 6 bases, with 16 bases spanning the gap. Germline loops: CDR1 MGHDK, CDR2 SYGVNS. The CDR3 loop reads CASSSPGPSPGELFF. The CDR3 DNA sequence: TGTGCCAGCAGTTCTCCGGGACCGAGCCCCGGGGAGCTGTTTTTT.

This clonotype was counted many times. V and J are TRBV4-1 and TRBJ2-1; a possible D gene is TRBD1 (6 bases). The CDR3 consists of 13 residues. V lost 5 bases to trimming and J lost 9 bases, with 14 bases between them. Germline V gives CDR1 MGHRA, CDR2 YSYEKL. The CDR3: CASSLQGLGEQFF. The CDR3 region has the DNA TGCGCCAGCAGCTTACAGGGTCTGGGTGAGCAGTTCTTC.

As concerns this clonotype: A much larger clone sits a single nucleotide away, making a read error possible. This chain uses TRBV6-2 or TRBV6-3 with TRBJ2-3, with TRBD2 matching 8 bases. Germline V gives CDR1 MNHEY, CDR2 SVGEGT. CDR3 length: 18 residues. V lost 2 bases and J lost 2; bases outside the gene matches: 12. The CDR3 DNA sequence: TGTGCCAGCAGTTACATTTCGGGTAGCGGGGTAGACACAGATACGCAGTATTTT. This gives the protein CASSYISGSGVDTDTQYF.

The CDR3 loop is CASSLVGGASDTQYF. The CDR3 bases are TGCGCCAGCAGCTTGGTAGGGGGCGCCTCAGATACGCAGTATTTT. The chain is built from TRBV5-1 and TRBJ2-3; 7 nucleotides align to TRBD1. J was trimmed by 4 bases and V by 0 bases; bases with no gene match: 5. CDR1 and CDR2 from the germline V gene are SGHRS and YFSETQ. The CDR3 length is 15 residues.

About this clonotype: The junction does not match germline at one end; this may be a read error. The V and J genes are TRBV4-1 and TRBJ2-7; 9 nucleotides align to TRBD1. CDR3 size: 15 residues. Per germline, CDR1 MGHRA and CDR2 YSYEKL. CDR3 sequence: CASSQGPGQGHERYF. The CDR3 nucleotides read TGCGCCAGCAGCCAAGGTCCGGGACAGGGCCACGAGCGGTACTTC.

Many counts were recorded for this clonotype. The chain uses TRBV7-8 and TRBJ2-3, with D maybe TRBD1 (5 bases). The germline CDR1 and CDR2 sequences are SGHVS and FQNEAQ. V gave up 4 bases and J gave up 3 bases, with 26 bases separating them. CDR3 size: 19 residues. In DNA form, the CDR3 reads TGTGCCAGCAGCTGGAGAGACGGCCAGACAGAGTCCTTTACAGATACGCAGTATTTT. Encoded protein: CASSWRDGQTESFTDTQYF.

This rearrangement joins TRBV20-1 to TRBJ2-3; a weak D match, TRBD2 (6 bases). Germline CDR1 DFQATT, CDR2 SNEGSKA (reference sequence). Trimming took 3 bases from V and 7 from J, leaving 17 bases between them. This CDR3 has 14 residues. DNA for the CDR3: TGCAGTGCTAGGGGGGACTCTCATGGATATACGCAGTATTTT. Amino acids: CSARGDSHGYTQYF.

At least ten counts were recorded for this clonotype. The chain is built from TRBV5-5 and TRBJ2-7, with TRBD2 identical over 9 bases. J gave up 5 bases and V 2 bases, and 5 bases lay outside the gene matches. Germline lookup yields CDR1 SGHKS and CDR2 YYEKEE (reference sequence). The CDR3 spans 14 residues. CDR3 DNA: TGTGCCAGCAGCTTCATTGGGACTAGCAACGAGCAGTACTTC. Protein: CASSFIGTSNEQYF.

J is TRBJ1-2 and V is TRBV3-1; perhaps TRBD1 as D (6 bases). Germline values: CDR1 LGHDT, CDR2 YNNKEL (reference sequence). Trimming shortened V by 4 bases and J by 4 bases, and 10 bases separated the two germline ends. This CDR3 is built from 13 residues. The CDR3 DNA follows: TGTGCCAGCAGCCCCAGGACAGTCTATGGCTACACCTTC. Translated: CASSPRTVYGYTF. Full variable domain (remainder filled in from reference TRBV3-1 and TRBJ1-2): DTAVSQTPKYLVTQMGNDKSIKCEQNLGHDTMYWYKQDSKKFLKIMFSYNNKELIINETVPNRFSPKSPDKAHLNLHINSLELGDSAVYFCASSPRTVYGYTFGSGTRLTVV.

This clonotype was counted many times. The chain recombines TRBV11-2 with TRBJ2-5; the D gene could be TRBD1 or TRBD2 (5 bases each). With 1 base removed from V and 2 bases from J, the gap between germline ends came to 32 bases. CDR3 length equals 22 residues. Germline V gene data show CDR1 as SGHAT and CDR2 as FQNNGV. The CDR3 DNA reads TGTGCCAGCAGCTTAGGTGGTTGGGGTTCGGGAATTTTAAGGACAAGACAAGAGACCCAGTACTTC. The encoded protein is CASSLGGWGSGILRTRQETQYF.

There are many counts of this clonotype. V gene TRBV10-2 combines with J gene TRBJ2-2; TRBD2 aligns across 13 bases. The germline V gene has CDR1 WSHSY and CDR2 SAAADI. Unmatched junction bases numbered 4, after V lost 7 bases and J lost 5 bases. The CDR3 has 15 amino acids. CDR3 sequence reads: CASNKGLAGTGELFF. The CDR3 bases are TGCGCCAGCAACAAGGGACTAGCGGGAACCGGGGAGCTGTTTTTT.